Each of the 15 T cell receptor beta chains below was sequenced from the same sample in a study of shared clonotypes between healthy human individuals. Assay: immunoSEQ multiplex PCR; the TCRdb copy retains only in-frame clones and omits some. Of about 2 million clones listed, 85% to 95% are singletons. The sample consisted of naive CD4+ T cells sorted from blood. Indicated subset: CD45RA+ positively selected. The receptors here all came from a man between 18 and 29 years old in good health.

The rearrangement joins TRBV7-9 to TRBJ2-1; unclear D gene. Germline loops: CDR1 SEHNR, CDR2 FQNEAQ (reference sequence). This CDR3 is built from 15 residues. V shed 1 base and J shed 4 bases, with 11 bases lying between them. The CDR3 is CASSLELWIYNEQFF. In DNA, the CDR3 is TGTGCCAGCAGCTTAGAACTTTGGATATACAATGAGCAGTTCTTC.

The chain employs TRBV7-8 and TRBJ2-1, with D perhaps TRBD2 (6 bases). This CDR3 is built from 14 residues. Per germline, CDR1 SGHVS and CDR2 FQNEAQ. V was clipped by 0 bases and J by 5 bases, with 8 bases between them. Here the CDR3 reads CASSLAGTHNEQFF. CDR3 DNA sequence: TGTGCCAGCAGCTTAGCGGGGACTCACAATGAGCAGTTCTTC.

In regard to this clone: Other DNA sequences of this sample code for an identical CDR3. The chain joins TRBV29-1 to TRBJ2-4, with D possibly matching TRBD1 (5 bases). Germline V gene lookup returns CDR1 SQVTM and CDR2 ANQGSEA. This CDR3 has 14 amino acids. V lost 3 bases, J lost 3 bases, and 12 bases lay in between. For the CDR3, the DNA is TGCAGCGTTGAGGGCAGGGTGGACAAAAACATTCAGTACTTC. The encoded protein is CSVEGRVDKNIQYF.

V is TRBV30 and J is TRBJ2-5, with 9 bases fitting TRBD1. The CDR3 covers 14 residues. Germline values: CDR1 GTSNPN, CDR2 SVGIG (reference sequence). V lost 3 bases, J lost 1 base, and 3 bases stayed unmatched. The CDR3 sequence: CAWRTGGTQETQYF. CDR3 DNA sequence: TGTGCCTGGAGGACAGGGGGGACCCAAGAGACCCAGTACTTC. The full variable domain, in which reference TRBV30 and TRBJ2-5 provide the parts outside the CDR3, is SQTIHQWPATLVQPVGSPLSLECTVEGTSNPNLYWYRQAAGRGLQLLFYSVGIGQISSEVPQNLSASRPQDRQFILSSKKLLLSDSGFYLCAWRTGGTQETQYFGPGTRLLVL.

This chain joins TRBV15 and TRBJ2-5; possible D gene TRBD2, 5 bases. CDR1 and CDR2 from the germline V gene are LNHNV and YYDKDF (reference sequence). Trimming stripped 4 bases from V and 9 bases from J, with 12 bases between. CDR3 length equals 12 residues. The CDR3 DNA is TGTGCCACCAGCACGGGGATCTTGGCCCAGTACTTC. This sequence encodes CATSTGILAQYF.

For the CDR3, the DNA is TGTGCCAGCAGTCCATCCACCCTTAAAGGGCCCTACAATGAGCAGTTCTTC. It codes for CASSPSTLKGPYNEQFF. The J gene is TRBJ2-1, the V gene TRBV27; D not resolved. The CDR3 is 17 amino acids. Germline CDR1 and CDR2: MNHEY and SMNVEV (reference sequence). The germline V and J ends were trimmed by 5 bases and 2 bases, with 19 bases remaining between them.

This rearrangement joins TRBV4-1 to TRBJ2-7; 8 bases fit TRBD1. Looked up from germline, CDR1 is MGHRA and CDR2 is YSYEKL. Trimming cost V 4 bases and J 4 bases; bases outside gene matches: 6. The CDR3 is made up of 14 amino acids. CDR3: CASSRGRGQYEQYF. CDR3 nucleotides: TGCGCCAGCAGCCGGGGCAGGGGGCAGTACGAGCAGTACTTC.

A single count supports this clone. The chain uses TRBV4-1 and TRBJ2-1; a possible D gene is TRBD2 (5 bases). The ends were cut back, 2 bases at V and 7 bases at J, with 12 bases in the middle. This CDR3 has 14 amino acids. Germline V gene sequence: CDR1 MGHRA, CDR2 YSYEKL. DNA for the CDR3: TGCGCCAGCAGCCAAAGGACCGGGGAAAATGAGCAGTTCTTC. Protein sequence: CASSQRTGENEQFF.

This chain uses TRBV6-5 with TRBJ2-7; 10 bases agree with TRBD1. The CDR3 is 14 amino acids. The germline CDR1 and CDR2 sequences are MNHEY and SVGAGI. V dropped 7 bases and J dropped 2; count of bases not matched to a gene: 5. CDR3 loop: CASIRDRGTYEQYF. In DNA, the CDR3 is TGTGCCAGCATCCGGGACAGGGGTACCTACGAGCAGTACTTC.

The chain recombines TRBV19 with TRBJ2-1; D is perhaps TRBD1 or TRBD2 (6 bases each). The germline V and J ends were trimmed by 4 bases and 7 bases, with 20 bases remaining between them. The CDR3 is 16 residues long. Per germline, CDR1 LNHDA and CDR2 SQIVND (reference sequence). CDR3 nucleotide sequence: TGTGCCAGTAGTAGGGAAAGGGGGGCCTCTCGGAATGAGCAGTTCTTC. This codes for CASSRERGASRNEQFF. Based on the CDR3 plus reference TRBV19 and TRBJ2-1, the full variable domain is DGGITQSPKYLFRKEGQNVTLSCEQNLNHDAMYWYRQDPGQGLRLIYYSQIVNDFQKGDIAEGYSVSREKKESFPLTVTSAQKNPTAFYLCASSRERGASRNEQFFGPGTRLTVL.

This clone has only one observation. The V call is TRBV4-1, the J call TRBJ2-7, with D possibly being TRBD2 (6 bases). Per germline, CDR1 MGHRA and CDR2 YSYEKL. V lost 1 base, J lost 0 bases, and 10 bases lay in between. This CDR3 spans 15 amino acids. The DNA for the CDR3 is TGCGCCAGCAGCCAAGGTGGGGGGAGCTCCTACGAGCAGTACTTC. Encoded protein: CASSQGGGSSYEQYF.

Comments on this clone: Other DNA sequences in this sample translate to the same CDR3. CDR3 amino acids: CASRGEMNTGELFF. The CDR3 DNA reads TGTGCCAGCAGGGGGGAGATGAACACCGGGGAGCTGTTTTTT. The chain links TRBV2 to TRBJ2-2; D may correspond to TRBD1 or TRBD2 (5 bases each). V was cut by 6 bases and J by 1 base, with 9 bases left in between. This CDR3 is 14 amino acids long. CDR1 and CDR2 from the germline V gene are SNHLY and FYNNEI.

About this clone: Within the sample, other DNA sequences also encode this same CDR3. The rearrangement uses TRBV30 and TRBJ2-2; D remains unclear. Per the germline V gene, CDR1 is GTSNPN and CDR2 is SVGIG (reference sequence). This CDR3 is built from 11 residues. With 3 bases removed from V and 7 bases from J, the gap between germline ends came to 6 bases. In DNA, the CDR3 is TGTGCCTGGAGCCGGGTCGGGGAGCTGTTTTTT. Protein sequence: CAWSRVGELFF.

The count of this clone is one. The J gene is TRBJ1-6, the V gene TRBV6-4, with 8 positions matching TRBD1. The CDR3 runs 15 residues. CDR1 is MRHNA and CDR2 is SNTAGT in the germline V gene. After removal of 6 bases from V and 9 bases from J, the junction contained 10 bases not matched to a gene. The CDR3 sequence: CASSETGGGSSPLHF. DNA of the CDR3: TGTGCCAGCAGCGAAACAGGGGGTGGAAGTTCACCCCTCCACTTT.

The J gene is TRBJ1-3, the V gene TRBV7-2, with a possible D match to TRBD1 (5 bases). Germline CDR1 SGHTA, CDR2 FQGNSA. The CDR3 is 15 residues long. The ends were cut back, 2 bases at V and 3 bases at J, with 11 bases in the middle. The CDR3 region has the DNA TGTGCCAGCAGCTTATCGGTGACAGTTGGAAACACCATATATTTT. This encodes CASSLSVTVGNTIYF.